This entry is about one TCR beta chain. This entry is derived from a study of cytomegalovirus exposure and HLA in healthy donors. Germline V gene sequence: CDR1 LGHNA, CDR2 YNFKEQ. The CDR3 contains 15 residues. V lost 0 bases and J lost 9; bases outside the gene matches: 4. 60 Vbeta and 13 Jbeta primers were used in PCR. Repertoires were generated with immunoSEQ multiplex PCR, while TCRdb's copy carries only in-frame clones and drops some. Of 68,000 or so clones listed, about four fifths were seen once; the top ten hold less than 5%. Unrecorded immune exposures were likely, despite nominal health at sampling.

This clonotype was sampled from a woman under 40 in good health and CMV-seronegative. This chain joins TRBV4-2 and TRBJ2-1, with 11 positions matching TRBD1. Sequenced input: PBMCs. CDR3 sequence reads: CASSQEGTGGLEQFF. CDR3 DNA sequence: TGTGCCAGCAGCCAAGAGGGGACAGGGGGTCTTGAGCAGTTCTTC.